Below are 9 T cell receptor beta chains sequenced from a single sample in a study of T cells expressing NK-cell markers. TCRdb reanalyzed the 5' RACE reads, giving one entry per CDR3 protein sequence and no DNA. The sample includes about 110,000 distinct CDR3 sequences. Sequencing used blood T cells: a sorted CD56 or NKG2C T cell subset, CD4+ or CD8+ T cells, or bulk PBMC T cells (not recorded which). These receptors all stem from a woman aged 18 to 75 in good health.

The chain employs TRBV10-3 and TRBJ2-2. Germline values: CDR1 ENHRY, CDR2 SYGVKD. This CDR3 has 13 amino acids. The CDR3 loop reads CAISEKDTGELFF.

This chain connects TRBV10-2 to TRBJ2-1. This CDR3 is 13 amino acids long. In germline, CDR1 is WSHSY, CDR2 SAAADI. The CDR3 sequence is CASSIGAVHEQFF.

The chain uses TRBV7-9 and TRBJ2-1; the D call of TRBD2 rests on TCRdb alone, since no DNA is present to check it. CDR3 length: 15 amino acids. Germline assignment: CDR1 SEHNR and CDR2 FQNEAQ (reference sequence). Here the CDR3 reads CASSPFTGLRDEQFF.

J is TRBJ1-4 and V is TRBV29-1; as DNA is missing, the TRBD1 call by TCRdb cannot be tested. The CDR3 has 12 residues. The germline V gene encodes CDR1 SQVTM and CDR2 ANQGSEA. The CDR3 reads CSVGQGYEKLFF.

V gene TRBV7-2 combines with J gene TRBJ1-1. Germline assignment: CDR1 SGHTA and CDR2 FQGNSA. The CDR3 covers 13 residues. The CDR3 spells CASSFRSETEAFF. Filled out from reference TRBV7-2 and TRBJ1-1, the complete variable domain reads GAGVSQSPSNKVTEKGKDVELRCDPISGHTALYWYRQSLGQGLEFLIYFQGNSAPDKSGLPSDRFSAERTGGSVSTLTIQRTQQEDSAVYLCASSFRSETEAFFGQGTRLTVV.

CDR3 protein: CASSLAYGPDSNQPQHF. V usage is TRBV11-1 and J usage is TRBJ1-5. The CDR3 runs 17 residues. In germline, CDR1 is SGHAT, CDR2 FQDESV (reference sequence).

This rearrangement joins TRBV7-9 to TRBJ1-1; checking the TCRdb D call of TRBD1 is not possible without DNA. Germline CDR1 reads SEHNR; CDR2 reads FQNEAQ (reference sequence). This CDR3 spans 13 amino acids. This CDR3 reads CASSPWQTVEAFF.

This chain joins TRBV4-1 and TRBJ2-1; the D gene TCRdb calls, TRBD1, cannot be checked with no DNA. The CDR3 is made up of 16 amino acids. Germline V CDR1 and CDR2: MGHRA, YSYEKL. The CDR3 here is CASSQEGDRDYNEQFF.

J is TRBJ2-7 and V is TRBV5-6; TCRdb's D call, TRBD2, is unchecked because there is no DNA. This CDR3 is 14 amino acids long. CDR1 SGHDT and CDR2 YYEEEE come from the germline V gene. The CDR3 sequence is CASSFFTSGYEQYF.